Following are 19 T cell receptor beta chains from one sample sequenced in a study of blood T cell repertoires in COVID-19. The repertoire was sequenced with immunoSEQ multiplex PCR; TCRdb's copy has only in-frame clones and lacks some. Found here are about 59,000 clones, around four fifths of them singletons; the top ten hold over 9.5%. The sequenced sample was peripheral blood. Source of these receptors: a man older than 75 with acute or convalescent COVID-19.

The CDR3 loop is CAWSVRGGNEQFF. The DNA of the CDR3 is TGTGCCTGGAGTGTACGCGGGGGTAATGAGCAGTTCTTC. This chain uses TRBV30 with TRBJ2-1, with 7 bases lining up with TRBD2. The CDR3 contains 13 residues. V lost 0 bases to trimming and J lost 7 bases; unmatched junction nucleotides: 3. CDR1 GTSNPN and CDR2 SVGIG come from the germline V gene (reference sequence).

The V gene is TRBV15, the J gene TRBJ2-1, with TRBD2 matching 9 bases. The CDR3 runs to 15 residues. The ends lost 1 base at V and 7 bases at J; junction bases unmatched: 5. The V gene's germline CDR1 is LNHNV and CDR2 YYDKDF (reference sequence). The CDR3 DNA reads as TGTGCCACCAGCAGAGGGCGGGAGGGGTGGAATGAGCAGTTCTTC. It translates to CATSRGREGWNEQFF. The full variable domain, its missing parts supplied by reference TRBV15 and TRBJ2-1, is DAMVIQNPRYQVTQFGKPVTLSCSQTLNHNVMYWYQQKSSQAPKLLFHYYDKDFNNEADTPDNFQSRRPNTSFCFLDIRSPGLGDTAMYLCATSRGREGWNEQFFGPGTRLTVL.

This clone was detected only once. The rearrangement uses TRBV28 and TRBJ1-5, with 10 bases aligning to TRBD1. Germline V CDR1 and CDR2: MDHEN, SYDVKM. This CDR3 has 15 amino acids. V shed 3 bases and J 5 bases; nucleotides not matched to a gene: 4. The DNA for the CDR3 is TGTGCCAGCAGTTTCCGGGACAGGGGTTATCAGCCCCAGCATTTT. This codes for CASSFRDRGYQPQHF.

The CDR3 reads CASSLAGGDGYTF. DNA of the CDR3: TGTGCCAGCAGCTTGGCTGGGGGGGATGGCTACACCTTC. The chain couples TRBV5-4 to TRBJ1-2; D perhaps matches TRBD1 (5 bases). This CDR3 is 13 amino acids long. V was shortened by 0 bases and J by 6 bases, with 9 bases between the two germline ends. CDR1 and CDR2 (germline): SGHNT, YYREEE (reference sequence).

J is TRBJ1-1 and V is TRBV3-1 (or the pseudogene TRBV3-2), with TRBD1 identical over 9 bases. Germline assignment: CDR1 LGHDT and CDR2 YNNKEL (reference sequence). This CDR3 region has 15 residues. The ends lost 4 bases at V and 4 bases at J; junction bases unmatched: 7. CDR3 nucleotide sequence: TGTGCCAGCAGCCTAAGCCCGACAGGGGGCACTGAAGCTTTCTTT. Translating gives CASSLSPTGGTEAFF.

The DNA for the CDR3 is TGTGCCAGCAGCTTAACTCTTCTTCAGCCCCAGCATTTT. It encodes CASSLTLLQPQHF. The chain recombines TRBV7-2 with TRBJ1-5; no reliable D call. V was cut by 2 bases and J by 6 bases, with 8 bases left in between. The CDR3 spans 13 residues. Germline V gives CDR1 SGHTA, CDR2 FQGNSA.

This clone was detected only once. The chain combines TRBV6-1 with TRBJ1-1, with a tentative D call TRBD1 (5 bases). Germline CDR1 reads MNHNS; CDR2 reads SASEGT. V lost 0 bases, J lost 0 bases, and 29 bases lay in between. This CDR3 comprises 22 residues. CDR3 amino acids: CASSEALRGELTLRKLNTEAFF. The CDR3 DNA is TGTGCCAGCAGTGAAGCGCTCCGGGGGGAGCTAACCCTCCGCAAATTGAACACTGAAGCTTTCTTT.

The J gene is TRBJ1-6, the V gene TRBV5-1, with unresolved D. Germline CDR1 and CDR2: SGHRS and YFSETQ. Trimming shortened V by 0 bases and J by 10 bases, and 14 bases separated the two germline ends. The CDR3 runs 15 residues. The CDR3 is CASSLAFAGLSPLHF. CDR3 DNA: TGCGCCAGCAGCTTGGCGTTCGCCGGGTTATCACCCCTCCACTTT.

The J gene is TRBJ2-7, the V gene TRBV11-3, with TRBD1 matching 7 bases. Per germline, CDR1 SGHNT and CDR2 YENEEA. The CDR3 length is 17 residues. V shed 0 bases and J 2 bases; nucleotides not matched to a gene: 10. The CDR3 coding sequence is TGTGCCAGCAGCTTAGAGGTTCAAACAGGGGTGCCCTACGAGCAGTACTTC. Translating it yields CASSLEVQTGVPYEQYF.

The genes are TRBV7-2 and TRBJ1-1; D is possibly TRBD1 (6 bases). The V end lost 4 bases, the J end lost 1 base, and 10 bases lay between the germline ends. This CDR3 spans 14 amino acids. Looked up from germline, CDR1 is SGHTA and CDR2 is FQGNSA. CDR3 sequence (DNA): TGTGCCAGCAGCTCGACAGGACCGAACACTGAAGCTTTCTTT. It yields the protein CASSSTGPNTEAFF.

The chain recombines TRBV28 with TRBJ2-1, with 10 bases lining up with TRBD1. Germline loops: CDR1 MDHEN, CDR2 SYDVKM. With V trimmed by 7 bases and J by 4 bases, 10 bases remained unmatched. The CDR3 extends over 16 amino acids. The CDR3 is CASTPVGQGIYNEQFF. In nucleotides, the CDR3 is TGTGCCAGCACCCCAGTGGGACAGGGGATTTACAATGAGCAGTTCTTC.

V and J are TRBV9 and TRBJ2-5; a weak D match, TRBD2 (5 bases). Germline CDR1 SGDLS, CDR2 YYNGEE. Deletions cut 0 bases from V and 5 bases from J, with 11 bases between. The CDR3 runs to 14 residues. In nucleotides, the CDR3 is TGTGCCAGCAGCGTAGCTAGAGGGATGGAGACCCAGTACTTC. Amino acids: CASSVARGMETQYF.

The CDR3 bases are TGTGCCAGCGCCCAGGAGACCCAGTACTTC. Encoded protein: CASAQETQYF. The chain uses TRBV12-3 or TRBV12-4 and TRBJ2-5; unclear D gene. The CDR3 is 10 residues long. Trimming took 8 bases from V and 5 from J, leaving 6 bases between them.

The chain has TRBV7-8 and TRBJ1-2; the D is unclear. Between the trimmed V and J ends, which lost 1 base and 7 bases, there was a span of 10 bases. The CDR3 totals 13 residues. Germline V CDR1 and CDR2: SGHVS, FQNEAQ. The CDR3 coding sequence is TGTGCCAGCAGCTTAGTAATTGGCTCTGGCTACACCTTC. Protein: CASSLVIGSGYTF.

The V and J genes are TRBV5-4 and TRBJ1-1; D may be TRBD1 (6 bases). The germline V gene has CDR1 SGHNT and CDR2 YYREEE (reference sequence). Trimming removed 4 bases from V and 0 bases from J, with 13 bases in between. CDR3 length: 15 amino acids. The CDR3 nucleotides are TGTGCCAGCAGCCCCCGGACAGACCTGAACACTGAAGCTTTCTTT. Amino acids: CASSPRTDLNTEAFF.

This sequence joins TRBV19 and TRBJ2-3, with TRBD2 identical over 11 bases. The CDR3 is 15 residues long. CDR1 is LNHDA and CDR2 is SQIVND in the germline V gene (reference sequence). V was pared by 5 bases and J by 2 bases, with 3 bases of the junction left unmatched. The CDR3 coding sequence is TGTGCCAGTAGTGAACTAGCGGGGGTCACAGATACGCAGTATTTT. Translated: CASSELAGVTDTQYF.

The chain recombines TRBV4-1 with TRBJ2-1; 10 nucleotides line up with TRBD1. The CDR3 length is 16 residues. V shed 6 bases and J 7 bases; nucleotides not matched to a gene: 12. The V gene's germline CDR1 is MGHRA and CDR2 YSYEKL. CDR3 bases: TGCGCCAGCAGATCCCCCGGGACAGGGGTTGGGAATGAGCAGTTCTTC. Translating it yields CASRSPGTGVGNEQFF.

This clone was counted once. The V and J genes are TRBV4-1 and TRBJ1-2; D may be TRBD1 (6 bases). Germline CDR1 and CDR2: MGHRA and YSYEKL. The CDR3 is 14 residues long. V lost 0 bases and J 7 bases, leaving 12 bases between the germline ends. The chain's CDR3 is CASSQEGAVVGYTF. CDR3 DNA: TGCGCCAGCAGCCAAGAGGGGGCCGTGGTTGGCTACACCTTC.

The table lists this clone with a count of one. The chain couples TRBV27 to TRBJ1-2, with 7 bases that match TRBD1. J gave up 0 bases and V 6 bases, and 10 bases lay outside the gene matches. The CDR3 has 16 residues. Germline V gene sequence: CDR1 MNHEY, CDR2 SMNVEV (reference sequence). CDR3 in DNA: TGTGCCAGCAGCAAAGGGGGCTGGTCACCTAACTATGGCTACACCTTC. This sequence encodes CASSKGGWSPNYGYTF.